This TCR beta chain was retrieved from a study of metastatic and nonmetastatic thyroid tumors. Study details: Repertoires were compared across blood and tumor or nodule tissue from malignant and benign thyroid patients. General study findings and limits: Reported TCR beta diversity, measured in blood and tumor, was significantly higher for malignant thyroid tumors than for benign nodules.

The V gene end was trimmed by 6 bases and the J gene end by 10 bases; junction bases not matched to a gene: 7. From germline, CDR1 is MNHNS and CDR2 SASEGT. The CDR3 covers 14 residues. This clone is medium-sized (0.01 to 0.1%) in the sample. No antigen is known for it. None of the patients had undergone any treatment ahead of thyroid surgery. Study processing details: A distant-metastasis classifier for papillary thyroid cancer was built using CDR3 differences across clinicopathological groups. From the PCR reads, TCRdb re-called clones with MiXCR. The V and J calls were not made by the authors but by TCRdb's processing. The sample records just over 15,000 clones, about 35% being singletons.

The rearrangement joins TRBV6-1 to TRBJ1-6; TRBD1 agrees at 9 bases. The source of this sequence is a male donor with papillary thyroid cancer or a benign thyroid nodule (not recorded which). Some clones in this sample may be carry-over from other donors' samples. Sequencing was done on a sample of tumor tissue. The CDR3 loop reads CASSRDRAGSPLHF. The CDR3 DNA reads as TGTGCCAGCAGCCGGGACAGGGCTGGATCACCCCTCCACTTT.